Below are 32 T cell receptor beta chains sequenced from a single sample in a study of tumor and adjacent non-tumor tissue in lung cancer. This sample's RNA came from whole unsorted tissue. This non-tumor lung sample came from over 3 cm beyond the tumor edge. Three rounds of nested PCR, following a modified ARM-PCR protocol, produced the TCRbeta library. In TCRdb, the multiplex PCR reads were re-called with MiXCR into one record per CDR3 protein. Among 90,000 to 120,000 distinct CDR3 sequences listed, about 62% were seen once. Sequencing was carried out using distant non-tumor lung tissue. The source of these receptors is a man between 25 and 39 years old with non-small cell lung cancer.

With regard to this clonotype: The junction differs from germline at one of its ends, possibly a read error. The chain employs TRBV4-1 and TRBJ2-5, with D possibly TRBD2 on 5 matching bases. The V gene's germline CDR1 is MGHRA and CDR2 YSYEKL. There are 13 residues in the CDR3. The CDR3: CVSSRSPGETQYF. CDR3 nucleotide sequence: TGCGTCAGCAGCCGATCACCGGGGGAGACCCAGTACTTC.

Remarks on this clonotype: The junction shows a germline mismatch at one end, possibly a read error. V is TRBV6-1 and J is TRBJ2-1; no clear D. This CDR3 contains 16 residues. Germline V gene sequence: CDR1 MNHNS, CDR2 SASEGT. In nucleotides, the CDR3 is TGTGCCAGTAGTGAAGCGCTGGGTAGCTCCTACAATGAGCAGTTCTTC. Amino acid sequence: CASSEALGSSYNEQFF.

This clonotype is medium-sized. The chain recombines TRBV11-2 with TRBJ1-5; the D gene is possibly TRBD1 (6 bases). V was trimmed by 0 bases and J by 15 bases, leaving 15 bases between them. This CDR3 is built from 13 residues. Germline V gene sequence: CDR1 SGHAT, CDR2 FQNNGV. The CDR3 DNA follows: TGTGCCAGCAGCTTAGATCAGGGGAGGGCTCCGCATTTT. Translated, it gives CASSLDQGRAPHF.

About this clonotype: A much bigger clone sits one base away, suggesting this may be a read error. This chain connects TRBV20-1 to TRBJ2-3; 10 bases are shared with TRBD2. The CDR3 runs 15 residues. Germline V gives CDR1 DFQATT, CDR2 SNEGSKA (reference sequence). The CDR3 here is CTARLAGASTDTQYF. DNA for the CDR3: TGCACTGCTAGGCTAGCGGGAGCTAGCACAGATACGCAGTATTTT.

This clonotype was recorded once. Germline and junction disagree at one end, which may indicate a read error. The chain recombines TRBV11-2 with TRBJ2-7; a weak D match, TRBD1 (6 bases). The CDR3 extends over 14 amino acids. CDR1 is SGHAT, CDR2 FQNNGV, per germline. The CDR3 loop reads CANSLGTRGEVQYF. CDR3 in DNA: TGTGCCAACAGCTTAGGGACAAGGGGCGAGGTGCAGTACTTC.

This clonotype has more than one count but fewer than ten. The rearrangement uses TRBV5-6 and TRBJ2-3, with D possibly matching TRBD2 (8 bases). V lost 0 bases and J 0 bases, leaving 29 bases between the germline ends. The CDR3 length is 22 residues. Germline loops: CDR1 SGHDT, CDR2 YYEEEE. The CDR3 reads CASSLGPTTSEGAQGSTDTQYF. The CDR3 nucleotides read TGTGCCAGCAGCTTGGGCCCCACGACTAGCGAGGGGGCTCAAGGGAGCACAGATACGCAGTATTTT.

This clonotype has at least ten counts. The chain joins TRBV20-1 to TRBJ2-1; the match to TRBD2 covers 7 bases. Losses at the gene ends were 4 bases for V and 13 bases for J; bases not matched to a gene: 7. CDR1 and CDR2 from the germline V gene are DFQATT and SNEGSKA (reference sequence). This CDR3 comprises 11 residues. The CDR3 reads CSAKLGEGQFF. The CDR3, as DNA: TGCAGTGCTAAATTGGGGGAGGGCCAGTTCTTC.

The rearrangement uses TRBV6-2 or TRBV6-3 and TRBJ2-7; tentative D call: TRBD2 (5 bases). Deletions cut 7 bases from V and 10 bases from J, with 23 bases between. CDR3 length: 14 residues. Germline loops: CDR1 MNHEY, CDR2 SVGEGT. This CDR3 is CASIEGLAIGDQYF. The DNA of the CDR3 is TGTGCCAGCATCGAGGGATTAGCCATTGGCGACCAGTACTTC.

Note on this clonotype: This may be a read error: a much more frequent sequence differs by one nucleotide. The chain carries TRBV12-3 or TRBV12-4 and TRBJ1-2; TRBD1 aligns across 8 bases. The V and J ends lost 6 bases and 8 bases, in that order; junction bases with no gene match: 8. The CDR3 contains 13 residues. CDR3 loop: CASRLQGVEGYTF. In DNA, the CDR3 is TGTGCCAGCAGGTTACAGGGGGTGGAGGGCTACACCTTC.

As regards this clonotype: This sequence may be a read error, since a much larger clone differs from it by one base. Here the CDR3 DNA reads TGTGCCAACAGTTCTCCGGGACAGGGTTACGAGCAGTACTTC. This translates into CANSSPGQGYEQYF. The V call is TRBV6-2 or TRBV6-3, the J call TRBJ2-7, with 9 bases fitting TRBD1. CDR3 length: 14 residues. Germline CDR1 reads MNHEY; CDR2 reads SVGEGT.

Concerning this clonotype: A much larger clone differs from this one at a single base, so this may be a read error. The CDR3 sequence: CASSESWGNEQFF. In nucleotides, the CDR3 is TGTGCCAGCAGCGAGTCCTGGGGGAATGAGCAGTTCTTC. The rearrangement links TRBV6-5 to TRBJ2-1; possibly TRBD1 or TRBD2 for D (5 bases each). The V end lost 6 bases, the J end lost 7 bases, and 13 bases lay between the germline ends. This CDR3 comprises 13 residues. Germline CDR1 MNHEY, CDR2 SVGAGI.

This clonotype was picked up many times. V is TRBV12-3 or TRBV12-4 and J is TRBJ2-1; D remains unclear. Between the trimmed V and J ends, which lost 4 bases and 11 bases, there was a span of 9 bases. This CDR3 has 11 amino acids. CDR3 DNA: TGTGCCAGCAGTTACGATCAGAAGCAGTTCTTC. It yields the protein CASSYDQKQFF.

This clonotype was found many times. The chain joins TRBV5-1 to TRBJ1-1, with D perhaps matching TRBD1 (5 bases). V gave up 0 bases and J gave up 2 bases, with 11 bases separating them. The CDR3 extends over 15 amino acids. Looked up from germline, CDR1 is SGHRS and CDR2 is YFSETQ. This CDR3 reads CASSLAGTVNTEAFF. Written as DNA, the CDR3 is TGCGCCAGCAGCTTGGCCGGGACGGTTAACACTGAAGCTTTCTTT. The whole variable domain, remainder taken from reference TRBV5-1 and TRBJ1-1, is KAGVTQTPRYLIKTRGQQVTLSCSPISGHRSVSWYQQTPGQGLQFLFEYFSETQRNKGNFPGRFSGRQFSNSRSEMNVSTLELGDSALYLCASSLAGTVNTEAFFGQGTRLTVV.

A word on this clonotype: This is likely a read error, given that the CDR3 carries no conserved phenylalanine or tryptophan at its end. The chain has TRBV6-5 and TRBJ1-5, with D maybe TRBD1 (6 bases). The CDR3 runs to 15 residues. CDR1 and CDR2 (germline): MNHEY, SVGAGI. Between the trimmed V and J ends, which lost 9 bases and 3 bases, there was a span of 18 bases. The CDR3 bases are TGTGCCAGTAGAGTAGGGGGACACAACAATCAGCCCCAGCATCTT. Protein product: CASRVGGHNNQPQHL.

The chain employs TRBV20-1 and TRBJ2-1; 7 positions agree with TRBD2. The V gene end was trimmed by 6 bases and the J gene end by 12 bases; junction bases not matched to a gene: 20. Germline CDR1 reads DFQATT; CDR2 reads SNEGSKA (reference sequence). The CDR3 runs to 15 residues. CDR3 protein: CSALTGTSVLHGQFF. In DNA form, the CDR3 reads TGCAGTGCCCTGACCGGAACTAGCGTTCTTCATGGGCAGTTCTTC.

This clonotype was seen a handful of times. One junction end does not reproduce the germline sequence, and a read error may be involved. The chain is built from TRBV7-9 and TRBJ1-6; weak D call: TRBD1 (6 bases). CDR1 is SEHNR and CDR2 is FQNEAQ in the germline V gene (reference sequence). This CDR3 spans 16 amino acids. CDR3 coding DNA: TGTGCCAGCAGCTTAGCGATGGCAGGGGATAACTCACCCCTCCACTTT. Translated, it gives CASSLAMAGDNSPLHF.

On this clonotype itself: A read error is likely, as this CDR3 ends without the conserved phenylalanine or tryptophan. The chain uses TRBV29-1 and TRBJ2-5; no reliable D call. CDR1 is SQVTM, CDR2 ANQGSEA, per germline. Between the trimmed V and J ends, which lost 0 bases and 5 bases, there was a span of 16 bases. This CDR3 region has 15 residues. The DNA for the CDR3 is TGCAGCGTTGAAGAGTCACCCTCTCCCTGGGAGACCCAGTACTTA. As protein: CSVEESPSPWETQYL.

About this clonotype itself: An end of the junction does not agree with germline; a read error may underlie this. The chain's CDR3 is CVSSLSGGNEKLFF. Here the CDR3 DNA reads TGTGTCAGCAGCTTATCTGGTGGTAATGAAAAACTGTTTTTT. The rearrangement links TRBV7-9 to TRBJ1-4; D is ambiguous. The CDR3 runs 14 residues. Per germline, CDR1 SEHNR and CDR2 FQNEAQ (reference sequence).

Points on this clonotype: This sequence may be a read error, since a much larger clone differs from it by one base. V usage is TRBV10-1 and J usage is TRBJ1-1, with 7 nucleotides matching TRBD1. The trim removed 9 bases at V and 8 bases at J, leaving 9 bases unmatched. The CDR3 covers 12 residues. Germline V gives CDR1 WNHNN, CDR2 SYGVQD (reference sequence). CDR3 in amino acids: CARRGPTGEAFF. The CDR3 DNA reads TGCGCCAGGAGAGGCCCGACAGGGGAAGCTTTCTTT.

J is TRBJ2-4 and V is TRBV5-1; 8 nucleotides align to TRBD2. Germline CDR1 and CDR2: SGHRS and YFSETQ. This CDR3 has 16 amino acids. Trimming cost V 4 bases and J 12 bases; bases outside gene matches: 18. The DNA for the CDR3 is TGCGCCAGCAGCCTCGGCGGGGGGCGACCTTGCAGCACTCAGTACTTC. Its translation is CASSLGGGRPCSTQYF. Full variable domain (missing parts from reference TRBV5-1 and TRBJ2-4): KAGVTQTPRYLIKTRGQQVTLSCSPISGHRSVSWYQQTPGQGLQFLFEYFSETQRNKGNFPGRFSGRQFSNSRSEMNVSTLELGDSALYLCASSLGGGRPCSTQYFGAGTRLSVL.

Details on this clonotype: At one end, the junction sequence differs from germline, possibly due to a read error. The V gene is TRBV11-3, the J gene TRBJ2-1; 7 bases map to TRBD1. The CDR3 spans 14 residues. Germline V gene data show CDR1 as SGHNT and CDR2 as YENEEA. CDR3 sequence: CASSSGGLYIEQFF. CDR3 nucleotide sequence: TGTGCCAGCAGCTCAGGGGGTTTATACATTGAGCAGTTCTTC.

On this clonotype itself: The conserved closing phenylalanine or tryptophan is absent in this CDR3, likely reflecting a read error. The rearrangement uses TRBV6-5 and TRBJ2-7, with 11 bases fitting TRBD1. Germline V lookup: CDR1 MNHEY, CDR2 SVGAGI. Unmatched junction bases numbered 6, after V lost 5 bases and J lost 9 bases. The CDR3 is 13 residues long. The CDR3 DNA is TGTGCCAGCAGTGGGGACAGGGGGGACGTGCAGTACATC. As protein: CASSGDRGDVQYI.

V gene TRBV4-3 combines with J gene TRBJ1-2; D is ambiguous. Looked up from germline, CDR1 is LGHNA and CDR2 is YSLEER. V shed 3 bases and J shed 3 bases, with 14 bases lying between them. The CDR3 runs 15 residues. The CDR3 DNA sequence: TGCGCCAGCAGCCATGAAGTGCTGATCCACTATGGCTACACCTTC. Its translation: CASSHEVLIHYGYTF.

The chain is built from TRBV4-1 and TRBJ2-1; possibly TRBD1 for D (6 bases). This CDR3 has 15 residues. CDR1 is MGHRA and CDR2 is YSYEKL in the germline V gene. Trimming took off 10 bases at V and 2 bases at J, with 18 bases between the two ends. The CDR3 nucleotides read TGCGCCAATAGCCAAGGGCAGGGGACCTACAATGAGCAGTTCTTC. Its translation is CANSQGQGTYNEQFF.

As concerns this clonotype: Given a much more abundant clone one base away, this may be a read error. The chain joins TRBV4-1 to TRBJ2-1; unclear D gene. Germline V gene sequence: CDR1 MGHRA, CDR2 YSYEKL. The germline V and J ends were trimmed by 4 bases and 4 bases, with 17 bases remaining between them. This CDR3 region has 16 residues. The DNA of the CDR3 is TGCGCCAGCAGCCGAGGCCCAACAGTGGGGTACAATGAGCAGTTCTTC. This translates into CASSRGPTVGYNEQFF.

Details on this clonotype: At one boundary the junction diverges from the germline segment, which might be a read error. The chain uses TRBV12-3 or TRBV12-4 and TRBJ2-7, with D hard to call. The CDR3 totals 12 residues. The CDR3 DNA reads TGTCCCAGCAGTTTGAATAGGGCCGAGCAGTACTTC. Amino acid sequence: CPSSLNRAEQYF.

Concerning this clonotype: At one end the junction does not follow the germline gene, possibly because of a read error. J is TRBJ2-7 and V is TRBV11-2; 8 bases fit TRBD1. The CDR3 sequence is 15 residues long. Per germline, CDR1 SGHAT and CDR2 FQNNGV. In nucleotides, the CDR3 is TGTGACAGCAGCTTAATCCCGGGACAGGAGGACGAGCAGTACTTC. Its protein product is CDSSLIPGQEDEQYF.

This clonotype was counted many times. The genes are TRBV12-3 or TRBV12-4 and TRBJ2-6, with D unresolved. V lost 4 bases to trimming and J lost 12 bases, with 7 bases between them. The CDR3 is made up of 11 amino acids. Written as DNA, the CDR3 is TGTGCCAGCAGTTCGCGTGGCGTCCTGACTTTC. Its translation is CASSSRGVLTF.

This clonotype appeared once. The DNA for the CDR3 is TGTGCCAGTTCCCGAGTAGGGACGGCCGACACTGAAGCTTTCTTT. Translating gives CASSRVGTADTEAFF. This chain links TRBV6-2 or TRBV6-3 with TRBJ1-1, with a weak D call TRBD1 (5 bases). The V gene lost 9 bases and the J gene lost 3 bases, with 20 bases spanning the gap. CDR1 is MNHEY, CDR2 SVGEGT, per germline. This CDR3 is built from 15 residues.

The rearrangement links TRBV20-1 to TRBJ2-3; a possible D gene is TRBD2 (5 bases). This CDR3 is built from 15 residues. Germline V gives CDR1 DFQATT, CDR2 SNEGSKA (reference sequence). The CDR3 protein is CSLERRQSCIDTQYF. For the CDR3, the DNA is TGCAGCCTAGAGCGGCGACAATCTTGCATAGATACGCAGTATTTT.

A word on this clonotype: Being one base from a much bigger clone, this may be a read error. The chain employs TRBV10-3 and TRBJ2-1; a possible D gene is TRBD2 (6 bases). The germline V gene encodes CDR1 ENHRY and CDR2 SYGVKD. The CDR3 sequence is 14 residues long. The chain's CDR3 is CAISESADYNELFF. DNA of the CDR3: TGTGCCATCAGTGAGTCGGCGGACTACAATGAGCTGTTCTTC.

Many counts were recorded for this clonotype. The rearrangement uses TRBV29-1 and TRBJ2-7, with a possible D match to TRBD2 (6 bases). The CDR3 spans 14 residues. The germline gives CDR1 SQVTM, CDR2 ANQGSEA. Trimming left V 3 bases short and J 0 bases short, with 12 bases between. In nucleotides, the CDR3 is TGCAGCGTTGATGGGGGGAGCAGCTCCTACGAGCAGTACTTC. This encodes CSVDGGSSSYEQYF.